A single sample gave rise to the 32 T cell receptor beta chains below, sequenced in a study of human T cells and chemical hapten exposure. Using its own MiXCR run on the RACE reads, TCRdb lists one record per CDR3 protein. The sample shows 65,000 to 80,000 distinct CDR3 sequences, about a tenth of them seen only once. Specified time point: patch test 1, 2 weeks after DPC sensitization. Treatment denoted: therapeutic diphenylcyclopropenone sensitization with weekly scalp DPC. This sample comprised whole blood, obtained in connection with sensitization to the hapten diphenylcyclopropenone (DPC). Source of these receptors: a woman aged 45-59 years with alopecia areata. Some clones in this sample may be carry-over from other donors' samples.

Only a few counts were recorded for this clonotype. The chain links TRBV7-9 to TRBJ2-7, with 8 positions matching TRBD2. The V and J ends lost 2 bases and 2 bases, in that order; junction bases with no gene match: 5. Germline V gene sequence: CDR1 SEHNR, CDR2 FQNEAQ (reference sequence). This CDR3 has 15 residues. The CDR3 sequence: CASSLKWGLAYEQYF. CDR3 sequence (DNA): TGTGCCAGCAGCTTAAAGTGGGGACTAGCCTACGAGCAGTACTTC.

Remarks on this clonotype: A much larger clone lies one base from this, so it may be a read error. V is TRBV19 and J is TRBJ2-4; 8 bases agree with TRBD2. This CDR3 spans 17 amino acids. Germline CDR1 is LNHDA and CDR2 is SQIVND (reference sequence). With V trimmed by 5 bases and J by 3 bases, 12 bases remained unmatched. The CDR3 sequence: CASSPEGGRTGKNIQYF. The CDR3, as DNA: TGTGCCAGTAGTCCTGAGGGCGGGAGGACCGGCAAAAACATTCAGTACTTC.

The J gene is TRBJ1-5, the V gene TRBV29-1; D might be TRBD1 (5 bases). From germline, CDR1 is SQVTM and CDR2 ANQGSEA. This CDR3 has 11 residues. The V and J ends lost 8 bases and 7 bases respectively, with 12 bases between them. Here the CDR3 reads CSPLQGQPQHF. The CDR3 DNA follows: TGCAGCCCACTTCAGGGCCAGCCCCAGCATTTT.

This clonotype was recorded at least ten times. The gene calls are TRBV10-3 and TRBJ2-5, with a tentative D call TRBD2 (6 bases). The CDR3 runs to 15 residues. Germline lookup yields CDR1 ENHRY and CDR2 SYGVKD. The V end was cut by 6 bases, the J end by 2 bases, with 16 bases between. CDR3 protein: CAISFGTYTQETQYF. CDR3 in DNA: TGTGCCATCAGCTTCGGGACTTATACTCAAGAGACCCAGTACTTC.

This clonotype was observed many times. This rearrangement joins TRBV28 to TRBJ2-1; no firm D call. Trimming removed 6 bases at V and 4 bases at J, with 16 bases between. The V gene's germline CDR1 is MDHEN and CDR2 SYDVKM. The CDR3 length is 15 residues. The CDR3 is CASRTGSRSYNEQFF. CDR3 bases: TGTGCCAGCAGGACCGGGTCCCGTTCTTACAATGAGCAGTTCTTC.

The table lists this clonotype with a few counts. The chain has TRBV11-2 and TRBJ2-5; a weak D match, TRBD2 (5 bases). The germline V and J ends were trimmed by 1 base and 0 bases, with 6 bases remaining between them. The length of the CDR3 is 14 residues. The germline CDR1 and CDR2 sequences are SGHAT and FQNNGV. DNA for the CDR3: TGTGCCAGCAGCTTAGGGAGGTACCAAGAGACCCAGTACTTC. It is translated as CASSLGRYQETQYF.

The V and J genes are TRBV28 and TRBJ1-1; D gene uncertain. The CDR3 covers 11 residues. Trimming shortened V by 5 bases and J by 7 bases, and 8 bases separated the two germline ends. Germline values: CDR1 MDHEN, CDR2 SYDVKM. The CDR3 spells CASSLRFEAFF. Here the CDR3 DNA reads TGTGCCAGCAGTCTAAGATTTGAAGCTTTCTTT. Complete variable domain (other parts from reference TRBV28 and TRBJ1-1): DVKVTQSSRYLVKRTGEKVFLECVQDMDHENMFWYRQDPGLGLRLIYFSYDVKMKEKGDIPEGYSVSREKKERFSLILESASTNQTSMYLCASSLRFEAFFGQGTRLTVV.

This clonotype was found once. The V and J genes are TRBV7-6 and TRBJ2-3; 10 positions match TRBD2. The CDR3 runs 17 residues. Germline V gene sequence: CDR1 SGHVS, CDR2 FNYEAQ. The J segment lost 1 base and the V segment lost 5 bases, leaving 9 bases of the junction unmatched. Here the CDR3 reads CASSLLLAGGGTDTQYF. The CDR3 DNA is TGTGCCAGCAGCCTCCTTTTAGCGGGAGGTGGCACAGATACGCAGTATTTT.

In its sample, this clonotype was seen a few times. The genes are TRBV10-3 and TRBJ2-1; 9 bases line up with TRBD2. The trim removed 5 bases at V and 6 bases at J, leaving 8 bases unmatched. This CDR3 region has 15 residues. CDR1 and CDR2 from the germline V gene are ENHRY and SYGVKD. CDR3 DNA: TGTGCCATCAGTCCCCGGACTAGCGAAGGCAATGAGCAGTTCTTC. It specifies CAISPRTSEGNEQFF.

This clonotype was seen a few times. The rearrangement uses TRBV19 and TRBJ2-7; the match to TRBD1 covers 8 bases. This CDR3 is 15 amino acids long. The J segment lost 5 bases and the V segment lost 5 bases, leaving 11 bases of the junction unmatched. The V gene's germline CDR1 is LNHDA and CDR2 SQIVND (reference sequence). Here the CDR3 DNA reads TGTGCCAGTAGTCCCCAGACAGGGGCCCGGAACGAGCAGTACTTC. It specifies CASSPQTGARNEQYF.

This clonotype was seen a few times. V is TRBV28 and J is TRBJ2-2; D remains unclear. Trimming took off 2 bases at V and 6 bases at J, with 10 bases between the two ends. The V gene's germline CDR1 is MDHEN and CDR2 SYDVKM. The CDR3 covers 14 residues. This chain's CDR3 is CASSLGVPAGELFF. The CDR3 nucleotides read TGTGCCAGCAGTTTAGGAGTTCCAGCCGGGGAGCTGTTTTTT.

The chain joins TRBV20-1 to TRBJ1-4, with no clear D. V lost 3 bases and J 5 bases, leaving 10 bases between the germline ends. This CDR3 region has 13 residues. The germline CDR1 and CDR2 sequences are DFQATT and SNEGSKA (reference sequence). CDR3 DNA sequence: TGCAGTGCTAGCTGGGGTGGGAATGAAAAACTGTTTTTT. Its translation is CSASWGGNEKLFF.

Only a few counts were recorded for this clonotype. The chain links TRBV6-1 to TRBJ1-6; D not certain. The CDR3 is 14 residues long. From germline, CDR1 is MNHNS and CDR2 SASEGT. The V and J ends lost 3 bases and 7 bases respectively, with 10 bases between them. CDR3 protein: CASSDLYGNSPLHF. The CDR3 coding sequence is TGTGCCAGCAGTGATCTGTACGGAAATTCACCCCTCCACTTT.

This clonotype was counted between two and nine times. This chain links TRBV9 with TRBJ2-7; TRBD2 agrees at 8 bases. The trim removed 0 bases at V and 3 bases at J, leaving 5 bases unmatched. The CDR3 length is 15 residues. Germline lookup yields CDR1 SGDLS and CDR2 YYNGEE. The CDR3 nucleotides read TGTGCCAGCAGCGTAGGGGTTAGCGGGAACTACGAGCAGTACTTC. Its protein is CASSVGVSGNYEQYF.

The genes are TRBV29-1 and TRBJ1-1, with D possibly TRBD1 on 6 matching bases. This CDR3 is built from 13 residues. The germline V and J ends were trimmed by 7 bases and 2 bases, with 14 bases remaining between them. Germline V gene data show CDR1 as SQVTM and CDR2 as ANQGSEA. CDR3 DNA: TGCAGCGCTACAGGGACCTTAAACACTGAAGCTTTCTTT. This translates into CSATGTLNTEAFF.

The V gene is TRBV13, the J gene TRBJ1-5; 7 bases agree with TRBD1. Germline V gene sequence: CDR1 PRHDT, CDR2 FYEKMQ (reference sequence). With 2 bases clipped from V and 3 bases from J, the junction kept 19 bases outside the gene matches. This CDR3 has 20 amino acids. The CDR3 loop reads CASSLRMGEINRGPNQPQHF. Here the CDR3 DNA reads TGTGCCAGCAGCTTACGAATGGGCGAAATCAACAGGGGCCCCAATCAGCCCCAGCATTTT.

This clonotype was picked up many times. CDR3 sequence: CASSHDRGLGYEQYF. CDR3 DNA sequence: TGTGCCAGCAGCCACGACAGGGGCCTAGGGTACGAGCAGTACTTC. The chain recombines TRBV7-8 with TRBJ2-7; 8 bases are a match to TRBD1. The V segment lost 5 bases and the J segment 4 bases; nucleotides outside the gene matches: 10. This CDR3 comprises 15 residues. Germline-derived CDR1 and CDR2 are SGHVS and FQNEAQ.

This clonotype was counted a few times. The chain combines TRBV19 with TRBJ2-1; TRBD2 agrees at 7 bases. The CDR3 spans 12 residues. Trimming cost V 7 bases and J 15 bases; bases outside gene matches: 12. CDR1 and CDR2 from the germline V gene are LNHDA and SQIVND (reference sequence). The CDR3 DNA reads TGTGCCAGTAACGGCGGGAGCCCCAAGCGGTTCTTC. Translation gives CASNGGSPKRFF. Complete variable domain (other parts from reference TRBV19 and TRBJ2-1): DGGITQSPKYLFRKEGQNVTLSCEQNLNHDAMYWYRQDPGQGLRLIYYSQIVNDFQKGDIAEGYSVSREKKESFPLTVTSAQKNPTAFYLCASNGGSPKRFFGPGTRLTVL.

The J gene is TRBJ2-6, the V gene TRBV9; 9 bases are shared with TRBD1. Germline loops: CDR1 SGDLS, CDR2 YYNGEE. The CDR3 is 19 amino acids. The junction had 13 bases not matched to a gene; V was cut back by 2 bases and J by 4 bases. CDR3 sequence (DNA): TGTGCCAGCAGCGTGCGGCGGGACAGGGTTCCTCTGGGGGCCAACGTCCTGACTTTC. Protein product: CASSVRRDRVPLGANVLTF. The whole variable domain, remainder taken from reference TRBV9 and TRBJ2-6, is DSGVTQTPKHLITATGQRVTLRCSPRSGDLSVYWYQQSLDQGLQFLIQYYNGEERAKGNILERFSAQQFPDLHSELNLSSLELGDSALYFCASSVRRDRVPLGANVLTFGAGSRLTVL.

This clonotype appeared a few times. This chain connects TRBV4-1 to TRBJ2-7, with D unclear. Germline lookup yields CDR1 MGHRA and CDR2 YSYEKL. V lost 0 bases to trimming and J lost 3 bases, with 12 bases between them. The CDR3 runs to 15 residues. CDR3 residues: CASSQDVGSYYEQYF. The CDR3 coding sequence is TGCGCCAGCAGCCAAGATGTCGGCAGCTACTACGAGCAGTACTTC.

The CDR3 here is CASSPNAGGGEQFF. For the CDR3, the DNA is TGTGCCAGCAGCCCCAATGCAGGAGGAGGTGAGCAGTTCTTC. The V call is TRBV11-3, the J call TRBJ2-1; tentative D call: TRBD2 (5 bases). V was clipped by 5 bases and J by 9 bases, with 17 bases between them. CDR1 is SGHNT and CDR2 is YENEEA in the germline V gene. The CDR3 sequence is 14 residues long.

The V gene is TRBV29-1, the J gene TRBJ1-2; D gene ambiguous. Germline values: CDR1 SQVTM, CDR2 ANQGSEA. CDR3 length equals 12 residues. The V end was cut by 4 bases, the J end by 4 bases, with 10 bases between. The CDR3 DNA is TGCAGCGTTGCGGGGAGGCTCTATGGCTACACCTTC. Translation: CSVAGRLYGYTF.

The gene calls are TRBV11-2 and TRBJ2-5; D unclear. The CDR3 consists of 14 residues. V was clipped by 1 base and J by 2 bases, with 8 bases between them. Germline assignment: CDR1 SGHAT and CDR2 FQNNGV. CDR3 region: CASSLGLLQETQYF. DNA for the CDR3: TGTGCCAGCAGCTTAGGACTCCTTCAAGAGACCCAGTACTTC. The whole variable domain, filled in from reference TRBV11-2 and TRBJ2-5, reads EAGVAQSPRYKIIEKRQSVAFWCNPISGHATLYWYQQILGQGPKLLIQFQNNGVVDDSQLPKDRFSAERLKGVDSTLKIQPAKLEDSAVYLCASSLGLLQETQYFGPGTRLLVL.

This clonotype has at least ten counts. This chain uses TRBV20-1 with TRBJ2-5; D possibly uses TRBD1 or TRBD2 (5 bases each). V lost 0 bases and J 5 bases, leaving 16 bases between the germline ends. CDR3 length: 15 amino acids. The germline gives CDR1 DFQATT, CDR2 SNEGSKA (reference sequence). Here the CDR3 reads CSARDQRAREETQYF. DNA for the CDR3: TGCAGTGCTAGAGATCAGAGGGCCAGGGAGGAGACCCAGTACTTC.

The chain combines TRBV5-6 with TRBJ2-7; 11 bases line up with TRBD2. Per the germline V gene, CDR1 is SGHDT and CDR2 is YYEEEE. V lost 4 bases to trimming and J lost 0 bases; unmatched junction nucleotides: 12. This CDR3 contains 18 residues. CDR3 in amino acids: CASSGTGTSGSYSYEQYF. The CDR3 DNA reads TGTGCCAGCAGCGGAACCGGGACTAGCGGTTCTTACTCCTACGAGCAGTACTTC.

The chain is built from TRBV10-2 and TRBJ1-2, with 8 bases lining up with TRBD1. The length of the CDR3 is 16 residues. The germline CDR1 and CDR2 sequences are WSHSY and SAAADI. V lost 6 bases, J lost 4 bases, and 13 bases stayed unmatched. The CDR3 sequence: CASSDRTAGGGYGYTF. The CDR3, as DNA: TGCGCCAGCAGCGATCGAACCGCAGGGGGCGGCTATGGCTACACCTTC.

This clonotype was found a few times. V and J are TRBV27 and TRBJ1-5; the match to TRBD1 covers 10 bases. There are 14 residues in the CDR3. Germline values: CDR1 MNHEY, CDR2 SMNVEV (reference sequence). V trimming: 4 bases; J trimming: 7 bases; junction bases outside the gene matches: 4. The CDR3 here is CASSSGTGVQPQHF. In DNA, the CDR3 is TGTGCCAGCAGTTCAGGGACAGGGGTGCAGCCCCAGCATTTT.

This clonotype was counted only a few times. The CDR3 DNA reads as TGTGCCAGCAGGGGGACAGGATCTGGCGAAAAACTGTTTTTT. Its translation is CASRGTGSGEKLFF. The chain employs TRBV12-3 or TRBV12-4 and TRBJ1-4, with TRBD1 matching over 8 bases. This CDR3 is built from 14 residues. The V and J ends lost 6 bases and 8 bases, in that order; junction bases with no gene match: 8.

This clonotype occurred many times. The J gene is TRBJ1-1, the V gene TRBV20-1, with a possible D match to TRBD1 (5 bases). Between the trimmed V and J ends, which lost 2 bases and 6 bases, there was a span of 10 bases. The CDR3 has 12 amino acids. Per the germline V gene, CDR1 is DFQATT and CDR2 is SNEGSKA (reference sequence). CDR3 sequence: CSARQGGAEAFF. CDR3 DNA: TGCAGTGCTAGACAGGGAGGCGCTGAAGCTTTCTTT.

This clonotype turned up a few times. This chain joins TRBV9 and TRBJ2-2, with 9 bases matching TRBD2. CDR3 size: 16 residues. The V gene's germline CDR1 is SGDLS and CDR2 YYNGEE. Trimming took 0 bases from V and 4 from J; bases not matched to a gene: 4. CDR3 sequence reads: CASSVVSGSATGELFF. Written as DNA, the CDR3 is TGTGCCAGCAGCGTAGTTAGCGGGAGCGCCACCGGGGAGCTGTTTTTT.

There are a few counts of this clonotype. The CDR3 spells CASSFGLAGSGANVLTF. CDR3 coding DNA: TGCGCCAGCAGCTTCGGACTAGCGGGATCTGGGGCCAACGTCCTGACTTTC. The chain employs TRBV5-1 and TRBJ2-6, with TRBD2 identical over 12 bases. The germline V gene encodes CDR1 SGHRS and CDR2 YFSETQ. The V and J ends lost 2 bases and 1 base, in that order; junction bases with no gene match: 1. The CDR3 consists of 17 residues.

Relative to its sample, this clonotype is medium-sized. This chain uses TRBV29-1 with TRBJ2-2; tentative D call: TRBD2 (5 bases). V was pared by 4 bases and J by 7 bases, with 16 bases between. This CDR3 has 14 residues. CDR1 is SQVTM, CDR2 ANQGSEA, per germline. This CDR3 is CSVAEGLASGELFF. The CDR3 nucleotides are TGCAGCGTTGCTGAGGGTCTCGCCAGCGGGGAGCTGTTTTTT.